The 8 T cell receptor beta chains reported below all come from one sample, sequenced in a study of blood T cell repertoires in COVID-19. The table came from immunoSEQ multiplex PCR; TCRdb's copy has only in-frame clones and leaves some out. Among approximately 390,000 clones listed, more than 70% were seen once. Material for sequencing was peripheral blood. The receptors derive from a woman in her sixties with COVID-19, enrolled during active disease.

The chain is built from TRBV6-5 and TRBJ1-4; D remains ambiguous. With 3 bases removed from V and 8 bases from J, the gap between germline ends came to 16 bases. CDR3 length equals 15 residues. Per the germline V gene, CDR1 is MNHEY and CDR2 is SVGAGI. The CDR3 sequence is CASSYEGGAREKLFF. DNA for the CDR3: TGTGCCAGCAGTTATGAAGGAGGCGCCAGGGAAAAACTGTTTTTT.

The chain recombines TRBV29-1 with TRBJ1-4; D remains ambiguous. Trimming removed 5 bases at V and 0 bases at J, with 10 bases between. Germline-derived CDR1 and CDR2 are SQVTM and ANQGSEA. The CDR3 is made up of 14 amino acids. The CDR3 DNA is TGCAGCGTTTCGCGGGATCCAACTAATGAAAAACTGTTTTTT. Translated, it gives CSVSRDPTNEKLFF.

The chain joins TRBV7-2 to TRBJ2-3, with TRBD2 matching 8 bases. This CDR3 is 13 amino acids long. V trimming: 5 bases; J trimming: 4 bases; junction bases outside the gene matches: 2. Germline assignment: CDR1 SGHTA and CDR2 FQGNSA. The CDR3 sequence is CASSGTRPDTQYF. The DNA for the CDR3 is TGTGCCAGCAGCGGGACTAGGCCAGATACGCAGTATTTT. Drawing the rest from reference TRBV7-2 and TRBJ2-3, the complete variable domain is GAGVSQSPSNKVTEKGKDVELRCDPISGHTALYWYRQSLGQGLEFLIYFQGNSAPDKSGLPSDRFSAERTGGSVSTLTIQRTQQEDSAVYLCASSGTRPDTQYFGPGTRLTVL.

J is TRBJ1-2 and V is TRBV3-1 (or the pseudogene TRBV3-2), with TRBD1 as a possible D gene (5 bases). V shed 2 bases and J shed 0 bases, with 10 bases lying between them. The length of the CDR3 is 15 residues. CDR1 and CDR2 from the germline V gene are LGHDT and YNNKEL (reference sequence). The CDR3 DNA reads TGTGCCAGCAGCCAATTGACAGCCCCTAACTATGGCTACACCTTC. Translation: CASSQLTAPNYGYTF.

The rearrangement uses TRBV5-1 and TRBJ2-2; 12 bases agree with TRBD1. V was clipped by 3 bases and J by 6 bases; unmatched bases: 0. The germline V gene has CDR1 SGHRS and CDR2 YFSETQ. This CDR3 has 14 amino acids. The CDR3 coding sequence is TGCGCCAGCAGCTGGGACAGGGGGCCCGGGGAGCTGTTTTTT. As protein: CASSWDRGPGELFF.

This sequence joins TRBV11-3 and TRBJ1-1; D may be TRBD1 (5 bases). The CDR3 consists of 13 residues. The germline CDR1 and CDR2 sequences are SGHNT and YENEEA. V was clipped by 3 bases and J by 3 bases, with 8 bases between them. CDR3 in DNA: TGTGCCAGCAGCTTCGGGGGGGACACTGAAGCTTTCTTT. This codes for CASSFGGDTEAFF.

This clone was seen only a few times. The CDR3 nucleotides are TGTGCCAGCAGCCAAGACGGACAGGGGTTCGGCATTCAGTACTTC. Translation gives CASSQDGQGFGIQYF. The gene calls are TRBV3-1 (or the pseudogene TRBV3-2) and TRBJ2-4; 9 nucleotides align to TRBD1. Germline CDR1 is LGHDT and CDR2 is YNNKEL (reference sequence). V trimming: 0 bases; J trimming: 9 bases; junction bases outside the gene matches: 6. The CDR3 sequence is 15 residues long.

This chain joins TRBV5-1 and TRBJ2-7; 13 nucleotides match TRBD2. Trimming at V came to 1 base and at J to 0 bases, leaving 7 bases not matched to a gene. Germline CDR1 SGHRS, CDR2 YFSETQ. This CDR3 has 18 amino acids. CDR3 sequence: CASSLTTSGGLSSYEQYF. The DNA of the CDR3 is TGCGCCAGCAGCTTGACGACTAGCGGGGGGCTCAGCTCCTACGAGCAGTACTTC.